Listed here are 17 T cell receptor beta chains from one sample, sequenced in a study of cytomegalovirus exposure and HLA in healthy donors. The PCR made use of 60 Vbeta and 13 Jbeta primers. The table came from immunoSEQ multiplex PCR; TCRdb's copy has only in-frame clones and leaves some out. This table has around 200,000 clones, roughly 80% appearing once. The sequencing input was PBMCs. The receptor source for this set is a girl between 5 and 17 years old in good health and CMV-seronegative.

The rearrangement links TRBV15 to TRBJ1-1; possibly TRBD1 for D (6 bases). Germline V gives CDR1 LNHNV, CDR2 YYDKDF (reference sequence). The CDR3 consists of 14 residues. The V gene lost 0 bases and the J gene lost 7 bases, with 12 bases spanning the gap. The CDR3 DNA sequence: TGTGCCACCAGCAGAGATTTGGACAGTCATGAAGCTTTCTTT. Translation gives CATSRDLDSHEAFF.

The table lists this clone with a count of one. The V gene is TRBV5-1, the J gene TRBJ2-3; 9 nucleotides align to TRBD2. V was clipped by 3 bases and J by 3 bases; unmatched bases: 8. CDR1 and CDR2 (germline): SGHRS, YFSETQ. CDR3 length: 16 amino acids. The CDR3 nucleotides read TGCGCCAGCAGCTCGAGGAATAGCGGGAGTACAGATACGCAGTATTTT. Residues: CASSSRNSGSTDTQYF.

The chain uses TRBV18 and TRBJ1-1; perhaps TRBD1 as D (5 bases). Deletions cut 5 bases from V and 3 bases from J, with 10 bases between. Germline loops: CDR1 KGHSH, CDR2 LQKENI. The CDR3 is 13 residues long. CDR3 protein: CASSSTTDTEAFF. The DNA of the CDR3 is TGTGCCAGCTCATCGACGACAGACACTGAAGCTTTCTTT.

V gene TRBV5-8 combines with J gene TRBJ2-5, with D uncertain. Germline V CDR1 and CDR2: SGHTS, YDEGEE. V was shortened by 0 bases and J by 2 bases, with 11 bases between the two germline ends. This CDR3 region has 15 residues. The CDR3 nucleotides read TGTGCCAGCAGCTTGGCCGGTCTCATTCAAGAGACCCAGTACTTC. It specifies CASSLAGLIQETQYF.

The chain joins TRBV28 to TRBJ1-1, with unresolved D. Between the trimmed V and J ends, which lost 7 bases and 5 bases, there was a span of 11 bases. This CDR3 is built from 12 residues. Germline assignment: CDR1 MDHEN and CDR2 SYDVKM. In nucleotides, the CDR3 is TGTGCCAGCACAGTACTGGAGACTGAAGCTTTCTTT. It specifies CASTVLETEAFF.

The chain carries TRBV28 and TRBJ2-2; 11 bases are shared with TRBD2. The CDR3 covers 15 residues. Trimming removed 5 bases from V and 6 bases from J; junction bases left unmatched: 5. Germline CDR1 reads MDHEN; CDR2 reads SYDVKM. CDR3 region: CASSRTSGFAGELFF. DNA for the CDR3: TGTGCCAGCAGTCGGACTAGCGGGTTCGCCGGGGAGCTGTTTTTT.

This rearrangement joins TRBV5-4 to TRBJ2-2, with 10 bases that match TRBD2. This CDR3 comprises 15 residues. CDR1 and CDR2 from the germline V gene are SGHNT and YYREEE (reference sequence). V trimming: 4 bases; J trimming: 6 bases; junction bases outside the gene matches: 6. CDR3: CASSLAGEWSGELFF. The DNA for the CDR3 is TGTGCCAGCAGCCTAGCGGGGGAATGGTCCGGGGAGCTGTTTTTT. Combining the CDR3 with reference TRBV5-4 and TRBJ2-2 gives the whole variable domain ETGVTQSPTHLIKTRGQQVTLRCSSQSGHNTVSWYQQALGQGPQFIFQYYREEENGRGNFPPRFSGLQFPNYSSELNVNALELDDSALYLCASSLAGEWSGELFFGEGSRLTVL.

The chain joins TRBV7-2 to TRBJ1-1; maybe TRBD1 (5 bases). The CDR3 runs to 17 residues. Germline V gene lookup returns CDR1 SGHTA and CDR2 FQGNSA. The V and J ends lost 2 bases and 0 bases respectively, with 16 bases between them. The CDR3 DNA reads TGTGCCAGCAGCTTAAGGTCCGGGGGGGGAATGAACACTGAAGCTTTCTTT. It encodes CASSLRSGGGMNTEAFF.

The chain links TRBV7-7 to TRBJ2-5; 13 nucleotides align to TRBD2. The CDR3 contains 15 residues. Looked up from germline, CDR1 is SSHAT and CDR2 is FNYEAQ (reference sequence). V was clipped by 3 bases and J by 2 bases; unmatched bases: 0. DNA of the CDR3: TGTGCCAGCAGCTTGACTAGCGGGGGGCAAGAGACCCAGTACTTC. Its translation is CASSLTSGGQETQYF. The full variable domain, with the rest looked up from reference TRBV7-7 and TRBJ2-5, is GAGVSQSPRYKVTKRGQDVTLRCDPISSHATLYWYQQALGQGPEFLTYFNYEAQPDKSGLPSDRFSAERPEGSISTLTIQRTEQRDSAMYRCASSLTSGGQETQYFGPGTRLLVL.

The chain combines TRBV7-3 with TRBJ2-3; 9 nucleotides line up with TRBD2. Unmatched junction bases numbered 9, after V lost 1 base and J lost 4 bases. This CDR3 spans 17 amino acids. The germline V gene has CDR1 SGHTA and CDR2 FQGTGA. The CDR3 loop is CASSLNRPGLASDTQYF. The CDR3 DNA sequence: TGTGCCAGCAGCTTAAACAGGCCGGGACTAGCATCAGATACGCAGTATTTT.

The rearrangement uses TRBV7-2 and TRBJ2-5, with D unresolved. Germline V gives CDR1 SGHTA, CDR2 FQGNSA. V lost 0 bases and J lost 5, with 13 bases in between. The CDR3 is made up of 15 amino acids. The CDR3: CASSLAQWVGETQYF. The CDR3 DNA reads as TGTGCCAGCAGCTTAGCTCAGTGGGTCGGGGAGACCCAGTACTTC.

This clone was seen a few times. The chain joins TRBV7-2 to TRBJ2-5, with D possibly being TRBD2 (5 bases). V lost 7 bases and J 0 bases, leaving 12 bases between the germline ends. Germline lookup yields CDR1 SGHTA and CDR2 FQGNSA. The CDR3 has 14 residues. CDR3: CASNPLGNQETQYF. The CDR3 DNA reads TGTGCCAGCAACCCACTAGGGAACCAAGAGACCCAGTACTTC.

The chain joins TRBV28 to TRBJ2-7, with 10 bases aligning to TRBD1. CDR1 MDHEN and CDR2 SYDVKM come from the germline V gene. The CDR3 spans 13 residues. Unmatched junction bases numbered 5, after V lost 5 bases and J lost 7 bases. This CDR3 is CASSPTGGGEQYF. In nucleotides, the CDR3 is TGTGCCAGCAGTCCGACAGGGGGCGGGGAGCAGTACTTC.

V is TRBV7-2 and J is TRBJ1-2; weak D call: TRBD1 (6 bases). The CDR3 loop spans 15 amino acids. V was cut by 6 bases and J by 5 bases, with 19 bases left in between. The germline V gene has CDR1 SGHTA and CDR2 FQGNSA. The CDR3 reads CASRDNRGGIYGYTF. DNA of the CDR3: TGTGCCAGCAGGGACAACAGAGGGGGAATTTATGGCTACACCTTC. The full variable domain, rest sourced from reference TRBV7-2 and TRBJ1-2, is GAGVSQSPSNKVTEKGKDVELRCDPISGHTALYWYRQSLGQGLEFLIYFQGNSAPDKSGLPSDRFSAERTGGSVSTLTIQRTQQEDSAVYLCASRDNRGGIYGYTFGSGTRLTVV.

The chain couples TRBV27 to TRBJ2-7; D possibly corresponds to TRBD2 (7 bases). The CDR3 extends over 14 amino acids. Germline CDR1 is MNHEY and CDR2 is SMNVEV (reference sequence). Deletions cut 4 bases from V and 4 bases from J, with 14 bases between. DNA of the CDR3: TGTGCCAGCAGTTCCGGGGGGCGTTTTTACGAGCAGTACTTC. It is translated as CASSSGGRFYEQYF.

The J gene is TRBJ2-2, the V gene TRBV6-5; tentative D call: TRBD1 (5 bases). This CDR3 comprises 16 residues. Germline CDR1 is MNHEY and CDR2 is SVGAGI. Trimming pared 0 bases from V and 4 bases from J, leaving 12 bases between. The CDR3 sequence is CASSYSYRSLTGELFF. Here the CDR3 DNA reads TGTGCCAGCAGTTACTCTTACAGGTCCCTCACCGGGGAGCTGTTTTTT.

The DNA for the CDR3 is TGCGCCAGCAGCCAAGAAGGCAGGGACTCCATGAACACTGAAGCTTTCTTT. Its protein is CASSQEGRDSMNTEAFF. This chain links TRBV4-3 with TRBJ1-1; possible D gene TRBD1, 5 bases. Germline V gene data show CDR1 as LGHNA and CDR2 as YSLEER. Trimming left V 0 bases short and J 0 bases short, with 14 bases between. The CDR3 spans 17 residues.